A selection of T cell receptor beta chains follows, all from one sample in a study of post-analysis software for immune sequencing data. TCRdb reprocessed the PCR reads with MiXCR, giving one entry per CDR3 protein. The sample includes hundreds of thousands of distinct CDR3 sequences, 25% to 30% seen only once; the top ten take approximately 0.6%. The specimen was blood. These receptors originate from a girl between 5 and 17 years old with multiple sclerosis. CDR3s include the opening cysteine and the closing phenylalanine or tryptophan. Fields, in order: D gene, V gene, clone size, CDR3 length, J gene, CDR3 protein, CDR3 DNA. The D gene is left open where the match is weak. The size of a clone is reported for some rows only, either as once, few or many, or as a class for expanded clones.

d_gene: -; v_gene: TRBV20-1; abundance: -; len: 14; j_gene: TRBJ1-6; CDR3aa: CSARGGPFNSPLHF; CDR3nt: TGCAGTGCTAGAGGGGGACCCTTTAATTCACCCCTCCACTTT
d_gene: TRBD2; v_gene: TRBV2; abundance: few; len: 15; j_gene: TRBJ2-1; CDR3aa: CASSELASGSNEQFF; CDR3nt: TGTGCCAGCAGTGAACTTGCTAGCGGGAGTAATGAGCAGTTCTTC
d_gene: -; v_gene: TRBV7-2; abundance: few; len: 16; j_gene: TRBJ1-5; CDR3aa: CASSLLGAQSNQPQHF; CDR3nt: TGTGCCAGCAGCTTATTAGGAGCTCAGAGCAATCAGCCCCAGCATTTT
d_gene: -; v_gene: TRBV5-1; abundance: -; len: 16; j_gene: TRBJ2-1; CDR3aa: CASSLRDTLTCNEQFF; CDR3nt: TGCGCCAGCAGCCTCCGGGACACTCTAACCTGCAATGAGCAGTTCTTC
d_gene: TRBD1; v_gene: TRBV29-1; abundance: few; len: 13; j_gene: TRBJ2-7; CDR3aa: CSAQSGTGFEQYF; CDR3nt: TGCAGCGCCCAATCCGGGACAGGGTTCGAGCAGTACTTC
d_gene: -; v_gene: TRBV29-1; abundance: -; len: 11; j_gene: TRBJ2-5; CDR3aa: CSVALGRFQYF; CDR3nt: TGCAGCGTCGCCCTGGGACGGTTCCAGTACTTC
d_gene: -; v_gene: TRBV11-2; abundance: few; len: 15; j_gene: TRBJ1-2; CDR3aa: CASSSPGHRTGGYTF; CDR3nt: TGTGCCAGCAGTTCCCCGGGACACCGGACGGGGGGCTACACCTTC
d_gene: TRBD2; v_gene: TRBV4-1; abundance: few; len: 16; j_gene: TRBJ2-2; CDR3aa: CASSQKGGVDTGELFF; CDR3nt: TGCGCCAGCAGCCAAAAGGGAGGGGTCGACACCGGGGAGCTGTTTTTT
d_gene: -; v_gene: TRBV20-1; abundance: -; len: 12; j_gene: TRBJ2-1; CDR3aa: CSALLTYNEQFF; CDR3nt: TGCAGTGCGCTCCTGACCTACAATGAGCAGTTCTTC
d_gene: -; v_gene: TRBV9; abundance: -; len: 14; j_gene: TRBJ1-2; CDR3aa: CASSQSQGFYGYTF; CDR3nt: TGTGCCAGCAGCCAATCACAGGGTTTCTATGGCTACACCTTC
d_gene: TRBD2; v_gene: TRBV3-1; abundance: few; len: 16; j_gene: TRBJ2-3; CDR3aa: CASSHARGGRTDTQYF; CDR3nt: TGTGCCAGCAGCCACGCCCGCGGGGGGCGAACTGATACGCAGTATTTT
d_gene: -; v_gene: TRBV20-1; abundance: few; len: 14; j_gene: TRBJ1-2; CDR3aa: CSARDGGQRYGYTF; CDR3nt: TGCAGTGCTAGAGATGGCGGGCAGCGCTATGGCTACACCTTC
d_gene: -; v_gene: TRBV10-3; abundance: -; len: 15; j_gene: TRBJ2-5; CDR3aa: CAISQLGGDQETQYF; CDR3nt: TGTGCCATCAGCCAATTAGGGGGGGATCAAGAGACCCAGTACTTC
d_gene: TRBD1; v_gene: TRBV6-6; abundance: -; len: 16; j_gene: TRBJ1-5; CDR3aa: CASSHGTGRFNQPQHF; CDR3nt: TGTGCCAGCAGCCACGGGACAGGGAGGTTCAATCAGCCCCAGCATTTT
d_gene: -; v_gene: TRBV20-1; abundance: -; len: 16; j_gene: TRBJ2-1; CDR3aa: CSARDLYRGSYNEQFF; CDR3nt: TGCAGTGCTAGAGATTTGTACCGGGGGTCCTACAATGAGCAGTTCTTC
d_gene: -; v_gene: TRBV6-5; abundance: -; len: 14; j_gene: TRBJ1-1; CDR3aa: CASSSAYVNTEAFF; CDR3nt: TGTGCCAGCAGTTCGGCTTACGTGAACACTGAAGCTTTCTTT
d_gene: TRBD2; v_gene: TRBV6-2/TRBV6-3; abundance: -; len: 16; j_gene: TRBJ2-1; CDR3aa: CASSAWREGPYNEQFF; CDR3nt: TGTGCCAGCAGCGCGTGGCGGGAGGGCCCCTACAATGAGCAGTTCTTC
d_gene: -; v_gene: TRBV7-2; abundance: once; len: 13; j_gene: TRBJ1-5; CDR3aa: CASSFWVDQPQRF; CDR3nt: TGTGCCAGCAGCTTTTGGGTAGATCAGCCCCAGCGTTTT
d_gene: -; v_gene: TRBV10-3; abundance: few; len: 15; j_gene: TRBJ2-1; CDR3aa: CAISGTFSSYNEQFF; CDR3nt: TGTGCCATCAGTGGGACGTTTAGCTCCTACAATGAGCAGTTCTTC
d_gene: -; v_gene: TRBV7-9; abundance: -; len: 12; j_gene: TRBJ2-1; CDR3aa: CASRIGQDEQFF; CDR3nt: TGTGCCAGCAGGATAGGGCAGGACGAGCAGTTCTTC
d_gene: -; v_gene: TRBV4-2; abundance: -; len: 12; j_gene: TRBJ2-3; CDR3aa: CASSHLGDAQYF; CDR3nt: TGTGCCAGCAGCCACCTTGGTGACGCGCAGTATTTT
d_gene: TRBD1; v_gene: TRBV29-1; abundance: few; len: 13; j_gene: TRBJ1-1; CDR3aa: CSVLTTGDTEAFF; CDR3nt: TGCAGCGTTCTAACGACAGGGGACACTGAAGCTTTCTTT
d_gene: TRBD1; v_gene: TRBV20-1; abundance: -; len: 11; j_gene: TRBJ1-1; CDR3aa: CGGTVNTEAFF; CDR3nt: TGCGGGGGGACAGTGAACACTGAAGCTTTCTTT
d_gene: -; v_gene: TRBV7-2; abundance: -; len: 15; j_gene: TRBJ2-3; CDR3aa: CASSLIFGGSDTQYF; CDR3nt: TGTGCCAGCAGCCTCATCTTTGGGGGCTCAGATACGCAGTATTTT
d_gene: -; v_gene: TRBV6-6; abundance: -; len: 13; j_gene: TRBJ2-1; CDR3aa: CASSYLGRGEQFF; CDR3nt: TGTGCCAGCAGTTATCTGGGTCGTGGTGAGCAGTTCTTC
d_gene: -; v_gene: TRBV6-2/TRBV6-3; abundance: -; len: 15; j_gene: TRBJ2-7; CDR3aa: CASSYALLGSYEQYF; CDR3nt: TGTGCCAGCAGTTACGCCCTACTTGGTTCGTACGAGCAGTACTTC
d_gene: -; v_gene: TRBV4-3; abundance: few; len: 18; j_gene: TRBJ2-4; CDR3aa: CASSQEGLGIPPRNIQYF; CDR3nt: TGCGCCAGCAGCCAAGAGGGTCTGGGTATCCCCCCTAGAAACATTCAGTACTTC
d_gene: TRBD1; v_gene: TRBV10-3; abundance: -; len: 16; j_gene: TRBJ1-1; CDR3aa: CAITAGTGRGGAEAFF; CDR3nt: TGTGCCATCACCGCCGGGACAGGGCGCGGGGGGGCTGAAGCTTTCTTT
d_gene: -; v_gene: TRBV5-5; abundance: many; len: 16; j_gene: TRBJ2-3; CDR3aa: CASSLGLALSTDTQYF; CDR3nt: TGTGCCAGCAGCTTAGGTCTAGCGCTTAGCACAGATACGCAGTATTTT
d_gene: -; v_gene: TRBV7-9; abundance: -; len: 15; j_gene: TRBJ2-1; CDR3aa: CASSLEGYSYNEQFF; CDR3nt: TGTGCCAGCAGCTTAGAAGGTTACTCCTACAATGAGCAGTTCTTC
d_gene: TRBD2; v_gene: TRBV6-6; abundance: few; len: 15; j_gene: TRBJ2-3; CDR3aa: CAGTRPGGSADTQYF; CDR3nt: TGTGCCGGCACCCGCCCGGGGGGGAGCGCAGATACGCAGTATTTT
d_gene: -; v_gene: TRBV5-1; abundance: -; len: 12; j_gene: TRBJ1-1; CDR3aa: CASSLEGAEAFF; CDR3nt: TGCGCCAGCAGCTTGGAAGGAGCTGAAGCTTTCTTT
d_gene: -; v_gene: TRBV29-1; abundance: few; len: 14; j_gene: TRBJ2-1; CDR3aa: CSVELMWDYNEQFF; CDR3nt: TGCAGCGTTGAACTCATGTGGGACTACAATGAGCAGTTCTTC
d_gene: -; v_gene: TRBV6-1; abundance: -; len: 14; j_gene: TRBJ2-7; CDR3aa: CASGYVRERYEQYF; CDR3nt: TGTGCCAGCGGCTATGTTCGGGAGCGCTACGAGCAGTACTTC
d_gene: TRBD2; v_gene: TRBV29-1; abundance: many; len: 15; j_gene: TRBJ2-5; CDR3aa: CSVEDRTSGGETQYF; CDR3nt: TGCAGCGTTGAAGATCGGACTAGCGGGGGGGAGACCCAGTACTTC
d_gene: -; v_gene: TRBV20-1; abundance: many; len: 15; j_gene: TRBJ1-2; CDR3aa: CSARVPQDPRGGYTF; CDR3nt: TGCAGTGCTAGAGTGCCCCAAGACCCAAGGGGTGGCTACACCTTC
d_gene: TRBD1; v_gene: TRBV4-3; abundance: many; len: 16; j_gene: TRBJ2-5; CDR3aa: CASSQESPTGGETQYF; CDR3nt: TGCGCCAGCAGCCAAGAAAGCCCGACAGGGGGAGAGACCCAGTACTTC
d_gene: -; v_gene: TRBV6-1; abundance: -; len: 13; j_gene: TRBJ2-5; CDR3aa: CASAHGAVETQYF; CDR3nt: TGTGCCAGCGCCCACGGTGCTGTGGAGACCCAGTACTTC
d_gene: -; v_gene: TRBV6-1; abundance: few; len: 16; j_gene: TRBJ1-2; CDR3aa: CASSEWAELSHYGYTF; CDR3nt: TGTGCCAGCAGTGAGTGGGCTGAGCTTTCTCACTATGGCTACACCTTC
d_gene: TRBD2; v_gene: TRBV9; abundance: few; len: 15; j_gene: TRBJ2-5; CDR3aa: CASTQSGAIWETQYF; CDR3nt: TGTGCCAGCACTCAGAGCGGGGCTATCTGGGAGACCCAGTACTTC
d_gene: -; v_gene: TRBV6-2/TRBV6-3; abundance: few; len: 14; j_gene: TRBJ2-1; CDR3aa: CASSYSIEGNEQFF; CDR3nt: TGTGCCAGCAGTTACTCGATTGAAGGGAATGAGCAGTTCTTC
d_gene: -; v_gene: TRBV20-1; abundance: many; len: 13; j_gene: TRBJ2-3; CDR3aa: CSASLGAADTQYF; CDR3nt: TGCAGTGCTAGTTTGGGGGCAGCAGATACGCAGTATTTT
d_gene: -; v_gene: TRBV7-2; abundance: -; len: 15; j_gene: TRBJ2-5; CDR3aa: CASSLDLRGQETQYF; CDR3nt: TGTGCCAGCAGCTTAGATTTGAGGGGACAAGAGACCCAGTACTTC
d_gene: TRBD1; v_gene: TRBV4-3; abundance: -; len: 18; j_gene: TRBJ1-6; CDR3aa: CASSQDVGQGTRNSPLHF; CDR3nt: TGCGCCAGCAGCCAAGACGTCGGACAGGGGACGAGGAATTCACCCCTCCACTTT
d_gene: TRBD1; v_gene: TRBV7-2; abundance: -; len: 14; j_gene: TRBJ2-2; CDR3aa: CASSSYRGRGELFF; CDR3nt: TGTGCCAGCAGCTCGTACAGGGGGCGCGGGGAGCTGTTTTTT
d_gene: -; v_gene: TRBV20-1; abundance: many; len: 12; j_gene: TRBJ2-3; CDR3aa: CSARDSGDAEYF; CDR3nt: TGCAGTGCTAGAGATTCGGGAGACGCGGAGTATTTT
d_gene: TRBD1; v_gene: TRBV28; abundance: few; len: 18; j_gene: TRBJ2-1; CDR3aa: CASSHTRDRELSYNEQFF; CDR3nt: TGTGCCAGCAGCCACACCCGGGACAGGGAACTTTCCTACAATGAGCAGTTCTTC
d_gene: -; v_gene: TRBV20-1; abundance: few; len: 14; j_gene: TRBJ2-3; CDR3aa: CSASSGSGTDTQYF; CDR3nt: TGCAGTGCTAGTTCAGGGTCTGGCACAGATACGCAGTATTTT
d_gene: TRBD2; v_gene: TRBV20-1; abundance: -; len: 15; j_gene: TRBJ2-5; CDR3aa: CSASGGGGLQETQYF; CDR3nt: TGCAGTGCTAGTGGTGGCGGGGGACTCCAAGAGACCCAGTACTTC
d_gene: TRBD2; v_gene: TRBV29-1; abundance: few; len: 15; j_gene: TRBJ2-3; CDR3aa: CSVEGLAANTDTQYF; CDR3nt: TGCAGCGTTGAGGGGCTAGCGGCAAACACAGATACGCAGTATTTT
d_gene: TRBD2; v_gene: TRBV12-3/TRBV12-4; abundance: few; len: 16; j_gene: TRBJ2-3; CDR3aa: CASSLDISGIVDTQYF; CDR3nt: TGTGCCAGCAGTTTAGATATTAGCGGGATCGTAGATACGCAGTATTTT
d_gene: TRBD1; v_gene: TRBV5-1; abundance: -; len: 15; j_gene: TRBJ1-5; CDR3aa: CASSVWTGGDQPQHF; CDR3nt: TGCGCCAGCAGCGTATGGACAGGGGGCGATCAGCCCCAGCATTTT
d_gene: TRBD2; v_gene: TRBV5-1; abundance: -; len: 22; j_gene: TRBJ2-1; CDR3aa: CASSFYTNISRTSGSRYSEQFF; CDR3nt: TGCGCCAGCAGCTTCTACACGAATATAAGCCGGACGAGCGGGAGCCGATACAGTGAGCAGTTCTTC
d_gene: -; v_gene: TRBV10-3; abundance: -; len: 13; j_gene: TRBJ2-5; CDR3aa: CAISAGQEETQYF; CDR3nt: TGTGCCATCAGTGCGGGACAAGAAGAGACCCAGTACTTC
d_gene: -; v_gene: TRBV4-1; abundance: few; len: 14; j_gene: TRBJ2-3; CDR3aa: CASSQELASDRQYF; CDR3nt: TGCGCCAGCAGCCAAGAGTTGGCTAGCGATAGGCAGTATTTT
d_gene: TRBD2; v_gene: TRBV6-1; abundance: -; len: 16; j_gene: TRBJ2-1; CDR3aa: CASREREGPVHNEQFF; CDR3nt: TGTGCCAGCAGGGAGCGGGAGGGCCCAGTCCACAATGAGCAGTTCTTC
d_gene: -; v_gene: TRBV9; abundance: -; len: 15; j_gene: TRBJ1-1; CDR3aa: CASSSHRTINTEAFF; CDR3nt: TGTGCCAGCAGCTCTCACAGGACCATAAACACTGAAGCTTTCTTT
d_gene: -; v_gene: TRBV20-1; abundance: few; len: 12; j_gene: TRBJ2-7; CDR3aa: CSANRRGREQYF; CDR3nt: TGCAGTGCTAACAGACGCGGTCGCGAGCAGTACTTC
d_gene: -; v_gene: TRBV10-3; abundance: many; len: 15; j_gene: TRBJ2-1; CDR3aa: CAISRETWGHNEQFF; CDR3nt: TGTGCCATCAGTCGTGAGACATGGGGTCACAATGAGCAGTTCTTC